Listed here are 21 T cell receptor beta chains from one sample, sequenced in a study of OX40 agonist ivuxolimab in advanced cancers. The library was prepared using the immunoSEQ multiplex PCR assay. As stored in TCRdb, this immuneACCESS dataset retains in-frame rearrangements with V and J assigned. A fraction of the clones does not appear; measured against another copy, unresolved V genes explain less than half of the discrepancy, and the remainder lacks a known reason. Counted in this sample were approximately 55,000 clones; approximately 83% of them appeared once. The top ten clones comprise roughly an eighth of the sample. The specimen was CD4+ or CD8+ T cells sorted from blood, collected in a trial of the OX40 agonist ivuxolimab. The receptor set was obtained from an adult with an advanced solid tumor such as melanoma, head and neck, liver or kidney cancer.

The J gene is TRBJ1-1, the V gene TRBV7-2, with no clear D. This CDR3 has 14 residues. V was shortened by 2 bases and J by 1 base, with 8 bases between the two germline ends. Germline CDR1 and CDR2: SGHTA and FQGNSA. CDR3 protein: CASSLFRKNTEAFF. CDR3 sequence (DNA): TGTGCCAGCAGCTTATTCCGGAAGAACACTGAAGCTTTCTTT.

A few counts support this clone. The genes are TRBV27 and TRBJ2-2; 10 bases match TRBD1. Looked up from germline, CDR1 is MNHEY and CDR2 is SMNVEV (reference sequence). V shed 5 bases, J shed 6 bases, and the junction held 9 bases outside the gene matches. The CDR3 spans 16 residues. The DNA of the CDR3 is TGTGCCAGCAGTAATGCCTTCGGACAGGGGGCCGGGGAGCTGTTTTTT. Its translation: CASSNAFGQGAGELFF.

V is TRBV14 and J is TRBJ2-2; D is uncertain. The CDR3 is 14 residues long. Germline V CDR1 and CDR2: SGHDN, FVKESK. The germline V and J ends were trimmed by 1 base and 4 bases, with 7 bases remaining between them. CDR3 nucleotides: TGTGCCAGCAGCCAAGTGGTGGGCACCGGGGAGCTGTTTTTT. Its protein is CASSQVVGTGELFF.

The chain has TRBV7-9 and TRBJ1-1, with D possibly matching TRBD1 (5 bases). The CDR3 covers 13 residues. Germline lookup yields CDR1 SEHNR and CDR2 FQNEAQ (reference sequence). V was clipped by 2 bases and J by 6 bases, with 10 bases between them. CDR3 residues: CASSLPAGSEAFF. As DNA, the CDR3 is TGTGCCAGCAGCTTACCGGCAGGGTCTGAAGCTTTCTTT.

About this clone: Other DNA sequences in the same sample also yield this CDR3. The chain joins TRBV19 to TRBJ1-5; 8 bases fit TRBD1. The trim removed 3 bases at V and 2 bases at J, leaving 6 bases unmatched. There are 16 residues in the CDR3. From germline, CDR1 is LNHDA and CDR2 SQIVND (reference sequence). CDR3 DNA: TGTGCCAGTAGTATCCTCCGACAGGGGCGCAATCAGCCCCAGCATTTT. This translates into CASSILRQGRNQPQHF.

V usage is TRBV7-2 and J usage is TRBJ2-2; D ambiguous. The ends were cut back, 1 base at V and 2 bases at J, with 8 bases in the middle. CDR3 size: 15 residues. Germline CDR1 reads SGHTA; CDR2 reads FQGNSA. CDR3 DNA: TGTGCCAGCAGCTTAGATTGGCTTAACACCGGGGAGCTGTTTTTT. Encoded protein: CASSLDWLNTGELFF.

A few counts support this clone. The chain couples TRBV5-8 to TRBJ2-7; D is uncertain. The V end was cut by 0 bases, the J end by 3 bases, with 1 base between. Germline-derived CDR1 and CDR2 are SGHTS and YDEGEE. The CDR3 contains 11 residues. The CDR3 coding sequence is TGTGCCAGCAGCTTGGACTACGAGCAGTACTTC. This gives the protein CASSLDYEQYF.

The CDR3 loop is CASSGTDRGTEAFF. CDR3 DNA: TGTGCCAGCAGCGGTACGGACAGAGGGACTGAAGCTTTCTTT. The chain couples TRBV5-6 to TRBJ1-1; weak D call: TRBD1 (6 bases). Germline CDR1 is SGHDT and CDR2 is YYEEEE. This CDR3 region has 14 residues. Trimming removed 4 bases from V and 5 bases from J, with 15 bases in between.

The CDR3 DNA is TGCTTCACGATCTCTGGACTAGCGGACCAAGAGACCCAGTACTTC. It yields the protein CFTISGLADQETQYF. This chain connects TRBV10-1 to TRBJ2-5; 10 nucleotides align to TRBD2. CDR3 length equals 15 residues. CDR1 is WNHNN and CDR2 is SYGVQD in the germline V gene (reference sequence).

The chain joins TRBV28 to TRBJ1-2, with D possibly matching TRBD1 (6 bases). This CDR3 region has 15 residues. V was shortened by 0 bases and J by 9 bases, with 17 bases between the two germline ends. Germline CDR1 MDHEN, CDR2 SYDVKM. The DNA for the CDR3 is TGTGCCAGCAGTTTATGGGGGGCAGCCCGAAAAAGCTACACCTTC. It specifies CASSLWGAARKSYTF.

CDR3 bases: TGTGCCAGCAGACCACCCGGGACAGGGGGCACAGATACGCAGTATTTT. Protein product: CASRPPGTGGTDTQYF. The chain has TRBV5-4 and TRBJ2-3; 10 bases match TRBD1. V lost 5 bases to trimming and J lost 1 base; unmatched junction nucleotides: 7. CDR1 and CDR2 (germline): SGHNT, YYREEE (reference sequence). This CDR3 contains 16 residues.

The chain uses TRBV4-1 and TRBJ2-7, with D hard to call. Germline-derived CDR1 and CDR2 are MGHRA and YSYEKL. The V and J ends lost 4 bases and 0 bases respectively, with 7 bases between them. The CDR3 contains 13 residues. CDR3 coding DNA: TGCGCCAGCAGCCGTCAGAGCTCCTACGAGCAGTACTTC. It is translated as CASSRQSSYEQYF.

The chain recombines TRBV6-1 with TRBJ1-3; weak D call: TRBD1 (5 bases). The V gene lost 2 bases and the J gene lost 2 bases, with 7 bases spanning the gap. CDR3 length: 14 amino acids. Looked up from germline, CDR1 is MNHNS and CDR2 is SASEGT. The CDR3 reads CASSERGAGNTIYF. CDR3 nucleotide sequence: TGTGCCAGCAGTGAAAGGGGTGCTGGAAACACCATATATTTT.

The chain employs TRBV30 and TRBJ2-4, with a tentative D call TRBD2 (7 bases). Per the germline V gene, CDR1 is GTSNPN and CDR2 is SVGIG (reference sequence). Trimming removed 3 bases from V and 6 bases from J, with 18 bases in between. The CDR3 totals 15 residues. This CDR3 is CAWSGGGALSNIQYF. CDR3 in DNA: TGTGCCTGGAGCGGAGGGGGGGCCCTGTCAAACATTCAGTACTTC.

Comment on this clone: The junction differs from germline at one of its ends, possibly a read error. The chain joins TRBV7-7 to TRBJ2-7, with unresolved D. CDR1 is SSHAT and CDR2 is FNYEAQ in the germline V gene (reference sequence). The CDR3 is made up of 14 amino acids. The CDR3 is CASSFSLETYEQYF. As DNA, the CDR3 is TGTGCTAGCAGCTTCTCTTTAGAAACCTACGAGCAGTACTTC.

The DNA of the CDR3 is TGTGCCAGCAGCAGTGGTGGAGGCTACACCTTC. Translation gives CASSSGGGYTF. V usage is TRBV28 and J usage is TRBJ1-2; D is ambiguous. Germline CDR1 and CDR2: MDHEN and SYDVKM. The CDR3 extends over 11 amino acids. With 6 bases removed from V and 8 bases from J, the gap between germline ends came to 10 bases.

This clone was found a few times. The rearrangement joins TRBV5-1 to TRBJ1-4, with TRBD1 matching 7 bases. V shed 6 bases, J shed 4 bases, and the junction held 9 bases outside the gene matches. CDR1 SGHRS and CDR2 YFSETQ come from the germline V gene. The CDR3 is 15 residues long. CDR3 loop: CASNQGGPGNEKLFF. In DNA, the CDR3 is TGCGCCAGCAATCAGGGGGGACCTGGTAATGAAAAACTGTTTTTT.

The rearrangement joins TRBV15 to TRBJ2-7; 14 bases are a match to TRBD2. Trimming removed 6 bases from V and 9 bases from J; junction bases left unmatched: 10. From germline, CDR1 is LNHNV and CDR2 YYDKDF (reference sequence). The CDR3 spans 15 residues. The CDR3 DNA follows: TGTGCCACCAGACCGGGACTAGCGGGAGAAATGGGGCAGTACTTC. Translating gives CATRPGLAGEMGQYF.

This clone was seen only a few times. V gene TRBV28 combines with J gene TRBJ2-1; a possible D gene is TRBD2 (5 bases). In germline, CDR1 is MDHEN, CDR2 SYDVKM. V lost 7 bases and J lost 12, with 19 bases in between. This CDR3 has 13 residues. The CDR3: CASTNSSPKRQFF. CDR3 coding DNA: TGTGCCAGCACCAATTCTAGCCCCAAAAGGCAGTTCTTC.

The V gene is TRBV5-4, the J gene TRBJ1-1, with D tentatively TRBD1 (6 bases). The CDR3 covers 16 residues. From germline, CDR1 is SGHNT and CDR2 YYREEE (reference sequence). V was shortened by 0 bases and J by 7 bases, with 19 bases between the two germline ends. CDR3 residues: CASSLAGGYGQYEAFF. In nucleotides, the CDR3 is TGTGCCAGCAGCTTGGCGGGTGGTTATGGACAGTATGAAGCTTTCTTT.

The V gene is TRBV18, the J gene TRBJ1-1; no reliable D call. The CDR3 extends over 14 amino acids. Germline V gene data show CDR1 as KGHSH and CDR2 as LQKENI. The V gene lost 0 bases and the J gene lost 1 base, with 6 bases spanning the gap. The CDR3 DNA reads as TGTGCCAGCTCACCACCGTCGGGGAACACTGAAGCTTTCTTT. It encodes CASSPPSGNTEAFF. The whole variable domain, filled in from reference TRBV18 and TRBJ1-1, reads NAGVMQNPRHLVRRRGQEARLRCSPMKGHSHVYWYRQLPEEGLKFMVYLQKENIIDESGMPKERFSAEFPKEGPSILRIQQVVRGDSAAYFCASSPPSGNTEAFFGQGTRLTVV.